This T cell receptor beta chain emerged from a study of response to subunit inactivated influenza vaccine. Findings of the study overall: Each seasonal influenza vaccination, the authors suggested, recruits few new T cells.

On this clonotype: The antigen is not known.

TCRdb recomputed calls from the RT-PCR reads with MiXCR, one row per CDR3 protein. The table has about 700,000 distinct CDR3 sequences, 11% to 15% seen once. The germline CDR1 and CDR2 sequences are SQVTM and ANQGSEA. The CDR3 extends over 12 amino acids. The germline V and J ends were trimmed by 7 bases and 1 base, with 10 bases remaining between them. The sequencing here drew on PBMCs from blood, taken 14 to 15 days before vaccination. The TCR was taken from a man aged 45-65 years who received an inactivated influenza vaccine. The rearrangement links TRBV29-1 to TRBJ1-1; maybe TRBD1 (5 bases). The CDR3 reads CSADRGNTEAFF. In nucleotides, the CDR3 is TGCAGCGCCGACAGAGGGAACACTGAAGCTTTCTTT.